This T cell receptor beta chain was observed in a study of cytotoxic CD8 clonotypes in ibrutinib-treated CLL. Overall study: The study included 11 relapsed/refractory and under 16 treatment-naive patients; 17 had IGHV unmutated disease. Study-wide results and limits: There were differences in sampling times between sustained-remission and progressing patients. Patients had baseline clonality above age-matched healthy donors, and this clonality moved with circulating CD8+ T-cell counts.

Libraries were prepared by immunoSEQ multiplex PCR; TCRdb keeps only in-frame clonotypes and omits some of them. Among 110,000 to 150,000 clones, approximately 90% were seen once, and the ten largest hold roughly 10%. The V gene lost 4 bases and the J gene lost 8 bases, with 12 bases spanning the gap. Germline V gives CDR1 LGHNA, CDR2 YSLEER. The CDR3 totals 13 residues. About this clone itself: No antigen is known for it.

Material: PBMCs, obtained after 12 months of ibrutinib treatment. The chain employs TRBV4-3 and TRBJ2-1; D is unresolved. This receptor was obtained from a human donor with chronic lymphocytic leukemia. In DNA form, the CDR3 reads TGCGCCAGCAGCCGAGGTTGGGTTGATGAGCAGTTCTTC. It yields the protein CASSRGWVDEQFF.